Below are 14 T cell receptor beta chains sequenced from a single sample in a study of T cell responses to AZD1222 COVID-19 vaccine. This table comes from immunoSEQ multiplex PCR, and its TCRdb copy is limited to in-frame clones, with some not included. There are 93,000 or so clones in the sample; about 90% occur only once, and about 5% lies in the top ten. The sample here was peripheral blood, taken on day 0 of AZD1222 vaccination. These receptor sequences come from an adult in good health.

The J gene is TRBJ1-4, the V gene TRBV7-9, with unresolved D. The CDR3 contains 18 residues. Germline-derived CDR1 and CDR2 are SEHNR and FQNEAQ (reference sequence). Trimming cost V 3 bases and J 0 bases, with 17 bases left between them. For the CDR3, the DNA is TGTGCCAGCAGCTTCTTCTCGGGCACAATTGCAACTAATGAAAAACTGTTTTTT. Protein sequence: CASSFFSGTIATNEKLFF.

This chain joins TRBV30 and TRBJ1-1; perhaps TRBD1 as D (6 bases). The germline CDR1 and CDR2 sequences are GTSNPN and SVGIG (reference sequence). Trimming cost V 4 bases and J 3 bases, with 15 bases left between them. The CDR3 covers 14 residues. CDR3 sequence (DNA): TGTGCCTGGACTAGGGGGGGGCCTTACACTGAAGCTTTCTTT. It yields the protein CAWTRGGPYTEAFF.

This chain joins TRBV27 and TRBJ1-2, with a possible D match to TRBD1 (5 bases). Trimming removed 6 bases at V and 5 bases at J, with 16 bases between. CDR1 is MNHEY and CDR2 is SMNVEV in the germline V gene (reference sequence). This CDR3 comprises 14 residues. The CDR3 DNA reads as TGTGCCAGCAGCCGAGTCGGGGCTCATTATGGCTACACCTTC. Amino acid sequence: CASSRVGAHYGYTF.

The rearrangement links TRBV5-1 to TRBJ1-1, with 7 bases identical to TRBD1. Germline CDR1 SGHRS, CDR2 YFSETQ. The CDR3 loop spans 13 amino acids. CDR3 loop: CASFQGEDTEAFF. The CDR3 DNA sequence: TGCGCTTCATTCCAGGGGGAAGACACTGAAGCTTTCTTT.

The chain uses TRBV2 and TRBJ2-2, with D perhaps matching TRBD1 or TRBD2 (5 bases each). Looked up from germline, CDR1 is SNHLY and CDR2 is FYNNEI. V was trimmed by 6 bases and J by 0 bases, leaving 8 bases between them. This CDR3 is built from 14 residues. The CDR3 DNA sequence: TGTGCCAGCAGAGTGGGACCGAACACCGGGGAGCTGTTTTTT. Translating it yields CASRVGPNTGELFF. The complete variable domain, with remaining parts taken from reference TRBV2 and TRBJ2-2, reads EPEVTQTPSHQVTQMGQEVILRCVPISNHLYFYWYRQILGQKVEFLVSFYNNEISEKSEIFDDQFSVERPDGSNFTLKIRSTKLEDSAMYFCASRVGPNTGELFFGEGSRLTVL.

This clone has just one count. The rearrangement links TRBV18 to TRBJ1-2; D unclear. The CDR3 length is 17 residues. Per the germline V gene, CDR1 is KGHSH and CDR2 is LQKENI. Trimming removed 3 bases at V and 0 bases at J, with 17 bases between. CDR3 residues: CASSPLTRGRTNYGYTF. In nucleotides, the CDR3 is TGTGCCAGCTCACCCCTTACGAGAGGGCGGACTAACTATGGCTACACCTTC.

J is TRBJ2-5 and V is TRBV12-3 or TRBV12-4; 7 bases are a match to TRBD1. This CDR3 has 12 residues. The V segment lost 3 bases and the J segment 13 bases; nucleotides outside the gene matches: 8. The CDR3 bases are TGTGCCAGCAGTTTGGGGACAGTCGGGTGGTACTTC. It encodes CASSLGTVGWYF.

The rearrangement joins TRBV3-1 (or the pseudogene TRBV3-2) to TRBJ1-4; D is undetermined. The V end was cut by 2 bases, the J end by 8 bases, with 12 bases between. Germline CDR1 LGHDT, CDR2 YNNKEL (reference sequence). This CDR3 is 14 amino acids long. Here the CDR3 reads CASSQSGVGEKLFF. The DNA of the CDR3 is TGTGCCAGCAGCCAATCGGGAGTCGGGGAAAAACTGTTTTTT.

Comments on this clone: At one end, the junction sequence differs from germline, possibly due to a read error. V gene TRBV19 combines with J gene TRBJ1-6; maybe TRBD1 (6 bases). This CDR3 is built from 11 residues. Germline values: CDR1 LNHDA, CDR2 SQIVND (reference sequence). Here the CDR3 DNA reads TGTGCCAGTAGTATAGACAGGGGAATCGTCTTT. Its protein product is CASSIDRGIVF. The whole variable domain, remainder taken from reference TRBV19 and TRBJ1-6, is DGGITQSPKYLFRKEGQNVTLSCEQNLNHDAMYWYRQDPGQGLRLIYYSQIVNDFQKGDIAEGYSVSREKKESFPLTVTSAQKNPTAFYLCASSIDRGIVFGNGTRLTVT.

The chain combines TRBV10-3 with TRBJ2-3; tentatively, D is TRBD1 (5 bases). Trimming cost V 3 bases and J 4 bases, with 5 bases left between them. The CDR3 consists of 12 residues. Germline V CDR1 and CDR2: ENHRY, SYGVKD. The CDR3 DNA reads TGTGCCATCAGTGAAGGGGCAGATACGCAGTATTTT. Its protein product is CAISEGADTQYF.

The chain uses TRBV12-3 or TRBV12-4 and TRBJ2-7; D gene unclear. The CDR3 loop spans 12 amino acids. Trimming cost V 6 bases and J 0 bases, with 6 bases left between them. The chain's CDR3 is CASRRSSYEQYF. The CDR3 DNA sequence: TGTGCCAGCAGGAGGAGCTCCTACGAGCAGTACTTC.

The chain combines TRBV6-5 with TRBJ2-3; D call uncertain. Deletions cut 2 bases from V and 5 bases from J, with 11 bases between. Germline V gene sequence: CDR1 MNHEY, CDR2 SVGAGI. This CDR3 comprises 14 residues. As DNA, the CDR3 is TGTGCCAGCAGTTACGTCGGGTCATTAGATACGCAGTATTTT. Translation: CASSYVGSLDTQYF.

The chain recombines TRBV19 with TRBJ1-5; possible D gene TRBD1, 6 bases. The germline V gene has CDR1 LNHDA and CDR2 SQIVND (reference sequence). V dropped 4 bases and J dropped 4 bases, with 11 bases sitting between them. This CDR3 contains 14 residues. The CDR3 region is CASSTRQVNQPQHF. For the CDR3, the DNA is TGTGCCAGTAGTACCCGACAGGTGAATCAGCCCCAGCATTTT.

There are a few counts of this clone. The rearrangement links TRBV4-2 to TRBJ2-2; 10 bases are a match to TRBD2. In germline, CDR1 is LGHNA, CDR2 YNFKEQ. This CDR3 has 18 residues. V trimming: 0 bases; J trimming: 7 bases; junction bases outside the gene matches: 11. The chain's CDR3 is CASSQDSRAGGPSGELFF. The CDR3 DNA reads TGTGCCAGCAGCCAAGATAGTAGAGCGGGGGGGCCGAGCGGGGAGCTGTTTTTT.